Below, 8 T cell receptor beta chains from the same sample are listed, as sequenced in a study of cytomegalovirus exposure and HLA in healthy donors. Both 60 Vbeta primers and 13 Jbeta primers went into the PCR. The assay was immunoSEQ multiplex PCR, and TCRdb's table has in-frame clones only and misses some. The top ten hold over 1.5% of the sample, which has about 200,000 clones, about 70% seen once. The sequenced sample was PBMCs. The origin of the receptors is a woman in her 30s in good health and CMV-seronegative.

This chain uses TRBV5-1 with TRBJ2-1, with TRBD1 matching 8 bases. Germline loops: CDR1 SGHRS, CDR2 YFSETQ. The junction had 4 bases not matched to a gene; V was cut back by 0 bases and J by 2 bases. The CDR3 runs to 16 residues. CDR3 in amino acids: CASSLAPQGAYNEQFF. The CDR3 DNA reads as TGCGCCAGCAGCTTGGCCCCACAGGGGGCCTACAATGAGCAGTTCTTC.

The genes are TRBV4-2 and TRBJ1-5; 8 nucleotides align to TRBD1. Germline V gene lookup returns CDR1 LGHNA and CDR2 YNFKEQ. The junction had 7 bases not matched to a gene; V was cut back by 6 bases and J by 6 bases. The CDR3 totals 14 residues. The CDR3 protein is CASSQTGGGQPQHF. CDR3 coding DNA: TGTGCCAGCAGTCAAACAGGGGGAGGTCAGCCCCAGCATTTT.

V is TRBV5-1 and J is TRBJ2-1; a possible D gene is TRBD2 (6 bases). The CDR3 loop spans 15 amino acids. Deletions cut 1 base from V and 7 bases from J, with 15 bases between. From germline, CDR1 is SGHRS and CDR2 YFSETQ. The CDR3 region has the DNA TGCGCCAGCAGCTTGCGCCAGGGACTGACTAATGAGCAGTTCTTC. Its translation: CASSLRQGLTNEQFF.

V is TRBV29-1 and J is TRBJ2-5; 10 bases line up with TRBD1. V lost 7 bases, J lost 5 bases, and 10 bases stayed unmatched. The CDR3 contains 14 residues. Germline V gene sequence: CDR1 SQVTM, CDR2 ANQGSEA. CDR3: CSGDREGQGETQYF. The DNA of the CDR3 is TGCAGCGGCGACAGGGAGGGACAGGGGGAGACCCAGTACTTC.

As DNA, the CDR3 is TGTGCCGCCAATTCCCCAGGTCGGAGCAATCAGCCCCAGCATTTT. Protein product: CAANSPGRSNQPQHF. The chain joins TRBV19 to TRBJ1-5, with D uncertain. CDR1 and CDR2 (germline): LNHDA, SQIVND (reference sequence). CDR3 size: 15 residues. V lost 11 bases and J lost 1, with 18 bases in between.

This clone was picked up one time. The V gene is TRBV11-2, the J gene TRBJ1-1; 10 nucleotides agree with TRBD1. The germline CDR1 and CDR2 sequences are SGHAT and FQNNGV. The CDR3 is made up of 16 amino acids. Trimming removed 1 base from V and 1 base from J; junction bases left unmatched: 3. This CDR3 is CASSLGDRGWNTEAFF. CDR3 nucleotide sequence: TGTGCCAGCAGCTTAGGGGACAGGGGATGGAACACTGAAGCTTTCTTT.

This clone was seen only a few times. The chain couples TRBV4-3 to TRBJ2-7; 8 bases are shared with TRBD2. Germline V gives CDR1 LGHNA, CDR2 YSLEER. The CDR3 is 19 amino acids. Unmatched junction bases numbered 15, after V lost 0 bases and J lost 2 bases. CDR3 amino acids: CASSQDRLVAGGPPYEQYF. In DNA, the CDR3 is TGCGCCAGCAGCCAAGATCGCTTAGTCGCGGGAGGACCACCCTACGAGCAGTACTTC.

This chain uses TRBV13 with TRBJ2-7; a possible D gene is TRBD2 (5 bases). V was trimmed by 2 bases and J by 5 bases, leaving 13 bases between them. The germline V gene encodes CDR1 PRHDT and CDR2 FYEKMQ (reference sequence). This CDR3 has 14 residues. The CDR3 loop is CASSLSFRRNEQYF. CDR3 DNA sequence: TGTGCCAGCAGCTTAAGCTTTAGGAGGAACGAGCAGTACTTC.